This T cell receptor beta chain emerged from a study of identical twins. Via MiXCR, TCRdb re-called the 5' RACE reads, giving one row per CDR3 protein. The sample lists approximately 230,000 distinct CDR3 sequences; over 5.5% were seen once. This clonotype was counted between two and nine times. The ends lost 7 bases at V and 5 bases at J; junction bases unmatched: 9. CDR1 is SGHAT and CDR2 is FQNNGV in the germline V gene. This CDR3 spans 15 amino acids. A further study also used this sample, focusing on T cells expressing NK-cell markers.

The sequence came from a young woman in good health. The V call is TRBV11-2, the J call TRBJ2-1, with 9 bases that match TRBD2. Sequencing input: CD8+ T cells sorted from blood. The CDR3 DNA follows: TGTGCCAGCACCTCTAGCGGGAATGGGAACAATGAGCAGTTCTTC. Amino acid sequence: CASTSSGNGNNEQFF.